This is a list of T cell receptor beta chains from one sample in a study of T-cell reconstitution after alpha-beta-depleted transplantation in children. TCRdb itself ran the PCR reads through MiXCR, one entry per CDR3 protein. The table has about 400,000 distinct CDR3 sequences, around 15% seen once. This material consisted of PBMCs, mostly from graft donor cells, taken 360 days after TCRalphabeta/CD19-depleted stem cell transplant. These TCRs come from a boy younger than two who had a stem cell transplant for Wiskott-Aldrich syndrome, so the T cells may come from the graft donor. Each CDR3 is given without its conserved first and last residue.

TRBV5-1	TRBJ1-2	ASSLPPNGYT
TRBV27	TRBJ2-7	ASSGNFGQGPPSQY
TRBV18	TRBJ2-3	ASSPELAGGPSPQY
TRBV5-1	TRBJ2-5	ASSLVQGAGETQY
TRBV12-3/TRBV12-4	TRBJ2-6	AFSPMGTGISGANVLT
TRBV27	TRBJ2-7	ASSFGEQY
TRBV5-1	TRBJ2-1	ASGLGDYYNEQF
TRBV5-1	TRBJ2-1	ASSLSVGSVYNEQF
TRBV29-1	TRBJ2-7	SAAPGQGSSYEQY
TRBV29-1	TRBJ1-2	SGDREEGNGYT
TRBV3-1	TRBJ1-1	ASSQGDRMNTEAF
TRBV20-1	TRBJ2-1	SADPTSGRYNEQF
TRBV5-1	TRBJ2-2	ASSPRNGELF
TRBV5-1	TRBJ2-5	ASSLFQQQETQY
TRBV10-3	TRBJ1-1	AISGRLGGYTEAF
TRBV12-3/TRBV12-4	TRBJ1-1	ASNKGALLNTEAF
TRBV4-1	TRBJ2-2	ASSQTGLWELF
TRBV5-1	TRBJ2-7	ASSLEPNAYEQY